This T cell receptor (beta chain) stems from a study of shared clonotypes between healthy human individuals. The CDR3 is 13 amino acids. V was clipped by 0 bases and J by 4 bases, with 10 bases between them. Germline lookup yields CDR1 SQVTM and CDR2 ANQGSEA. Assay used: immunoSEQ multiplex PCR; TCRdb lists only in-frame clones, some missing. The sample contains roughly 700,000 clones, under 80% of which appear only once. This clone was detected a few times. V gene TRBV29-1 combines with J gene TRBJ2-7; weak D call: TRBD1 (6 bases). The source is a young woman in good health. What was sequenced was memory CD4+ T cells sorted from blood. Subset given: CD45RA-negative fraction. The CDR3 DNA follows: TGCAGCGTTGAAGATGGGCAGGGGTACGAGCAGTACTTC. Translated, it gives CSVEDGQGYEQYF.